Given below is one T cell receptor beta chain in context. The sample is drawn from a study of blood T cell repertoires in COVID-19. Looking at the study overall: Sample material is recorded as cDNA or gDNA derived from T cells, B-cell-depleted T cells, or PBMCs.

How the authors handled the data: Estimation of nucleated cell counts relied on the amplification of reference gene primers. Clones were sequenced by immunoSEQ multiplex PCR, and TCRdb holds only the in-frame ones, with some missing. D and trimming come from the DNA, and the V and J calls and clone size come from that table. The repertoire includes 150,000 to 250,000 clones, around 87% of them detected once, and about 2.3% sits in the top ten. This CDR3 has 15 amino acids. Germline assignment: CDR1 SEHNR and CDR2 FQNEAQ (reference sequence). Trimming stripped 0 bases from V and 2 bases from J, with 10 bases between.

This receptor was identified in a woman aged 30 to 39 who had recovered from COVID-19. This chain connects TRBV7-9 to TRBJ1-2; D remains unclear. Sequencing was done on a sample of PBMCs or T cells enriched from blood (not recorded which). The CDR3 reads CASSLALSENYGYTF. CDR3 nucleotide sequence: TGTGCCAGCAGCTTAGCGCTATCCGAAAACTATGGCTACACCTTC.